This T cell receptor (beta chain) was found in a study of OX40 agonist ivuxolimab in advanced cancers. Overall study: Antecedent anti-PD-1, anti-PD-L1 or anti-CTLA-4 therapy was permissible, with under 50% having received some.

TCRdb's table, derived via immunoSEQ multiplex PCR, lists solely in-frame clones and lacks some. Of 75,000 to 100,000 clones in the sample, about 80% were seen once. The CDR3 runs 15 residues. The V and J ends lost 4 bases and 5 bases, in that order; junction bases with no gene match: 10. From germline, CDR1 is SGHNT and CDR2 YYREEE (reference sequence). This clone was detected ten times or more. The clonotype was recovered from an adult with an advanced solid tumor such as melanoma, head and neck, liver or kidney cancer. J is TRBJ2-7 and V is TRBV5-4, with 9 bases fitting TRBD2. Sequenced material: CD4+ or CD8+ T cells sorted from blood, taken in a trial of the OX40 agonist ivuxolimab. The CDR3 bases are TGTGCCAGCAGCCTACTAGGACTAGCGAAGAACGAGCAGTACTTC. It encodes CASSLLGLAKNEQYF.